This T cell receptor (beta chain) was identified in a study of beta chain features in type 1 diabetes. Study results and caveats: Since sequencing was performed on cDNA, cells with high TCR expression could be over-represented. Type 1 diabetes patients had moderately but significantly shorter TCRB CDR3s in all four CD4+ subsets.

Averaging roughly 110 mL, one heparinised blood draw was given by each donor. A sort by CD45RO/CCR7/CD25/CD127/CD95/CD27 yielded CD4+ naive, central memory, regulatory and stem cell-like memory cells. The germline V gene has CDR1 MNHEY and CDR2 SVGAGI. The CDR3 runs 11 residues. The ends were cut back, 7 bases at V and 1 base at J, with 4 bases in the middle. Worth noting for this clone: Its antigen is unknown.

What was sequenced were expressed TCRB transcripts, since all of the isolated RNA had been reverse transcribed. Reads from naive, central memory and regulatory T cell samples averaged about 3.9 million. Sequenced by immunoSEQ multiplex PCR; TCRdb stores in-frame clones only, minus some. This table has about 650,000 clones, around 12% appearing once. Sequenced sample: naive CD4+ T cells from blood. V and J are TRBV6-5 and TRBJ1-1; D remains ambiguous. The clonotype was recovered from a man aged 30-40 years with type 1 diabetes. The CDR3 loop is CASKQNTEAFF. In DNA, the CDR3 is TGTGCCAGCAAACAGAACACTGAAGCTTTCTTT.